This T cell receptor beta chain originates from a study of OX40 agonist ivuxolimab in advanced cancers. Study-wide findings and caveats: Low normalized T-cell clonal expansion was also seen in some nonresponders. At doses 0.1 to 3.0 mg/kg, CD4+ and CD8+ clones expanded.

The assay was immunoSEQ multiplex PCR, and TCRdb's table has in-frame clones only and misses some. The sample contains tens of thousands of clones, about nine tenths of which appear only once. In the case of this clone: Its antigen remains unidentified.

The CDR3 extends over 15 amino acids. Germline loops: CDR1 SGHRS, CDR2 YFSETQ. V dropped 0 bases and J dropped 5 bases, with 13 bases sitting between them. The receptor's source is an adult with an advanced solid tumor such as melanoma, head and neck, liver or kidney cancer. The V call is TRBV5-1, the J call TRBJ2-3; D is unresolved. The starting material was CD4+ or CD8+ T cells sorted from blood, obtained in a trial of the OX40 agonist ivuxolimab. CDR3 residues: CASSLAQATGDTQYF. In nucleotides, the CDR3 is TGCGCCAGCAGCTTGGCCCAGGCCACTGGAGATACGCAGTATTTT. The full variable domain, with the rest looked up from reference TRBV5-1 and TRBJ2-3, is KAGVTQTPRYLIKTRGQQVTLSCSPISGHRSVSWYQQTPGQGLQFLFEYFSETQRNKGNFPGRFSGRQFSNSRSEMNVSTLELGDSALYLCASSLAQATGDTQYFGPGTRLTVL.